A selection of T cell receptor beta chains follows, all from one sample in a study of OX40 agonist ivuxolimab in advanced cancers. The method was immunoSEQ multiplex PCR; TCRdb's version includes in-frame clones alone and lacks a portion of them. Here the sample spans about 50,000 clones, over 75% being singletons. The specimen comprised CD4+ or CD8+ T cells sorted from blood, sampled in a trial of the OX40 agonist ivuxolimab. The receptors here all came from an adult with an advanced solid tumor such as melanoma, head and neck, liver or kidney cancer. Both conserved end residues are trimmed from each CDR3.

12	TRBJ1-1	TRBV6-4	ASSDSGWVRKTF
13	TRBJ2-2	TRBV5-4	ASSLNWGANGELF
13	TRBJ1-1	TRBV10-1	ASSELILGGTEAF
13	TRBJ2-5	TRBV7-9	ASSLAGRVRETQY
13	TRBJ2-5	TRBV6-5	ASRVAGRGQETQY
15	TRBJ2-7	TRBV7-9	ASSFQPMLPAPYEQY
14	TRBJ2-1	TRBV4-2	ASSQDKWGGLDEQF
12	TRBJ2-7	TRBV27	ASSFGAGGNEQY
12	TRBJ2-5	TRBV5-6	ASSLQGYQETQY
11	TRBJ1-5	TRBV6-1	ASSGTGRQPQH
12	TRBJ2-1	TRBV9	ASSLGLAGNEQF